The rows below give T cell receptor beta chains drawn from one sample of a study of blood T cell repertoires in COVID-19. Measured with immunoSEQ multiplex PCR; TCRdb has only the in-frame clones, and not every one. The table has roughly 280,000 clones, 85% to 90% seen once. The material sequenced was peripheral blood. All receptors come from an older woman with COVID-19, enrolled during active disease. Both conserved end residues are part of each CDR3. A D gene is named only where the DNA matches it firmly. A clone size is listed for some rows: how often the clone was seen (once, few, many), or a class if it is expanded.

clone size | J gene | V gene | D gene | CDR3 DNA | CDR3 protein
- | TRBJ1-6 | TRBV7-3 | - | TGTGCCAGCAGCTTACAGGGATATAATTCACCCCTCCACTTT | CASSLQGYNSPLHF
- | TRBJ1-2 | TRBV7-3 | - | TGTGCCAGCAGCCCCTCCGGGACAAGTTATGGCTACACCTTC | CASSPSGTSYGYTF
- | TRBJ2-1 | TRBV24-1 | - | TGTGCCACCAGTCGACAGGGAGGAACGTACAATGAGCAGTTCTTC | CATSRQGGTYNEQFF
few | TRBJ1-1 | TRBV27 | - | TGTGCCAGCAGTTTTCAGTACATGAACACTGAAGCTTTCTTT | CASSFQYMNTEAFF
- | TRBJ2-1 | TRBV5-1 | TRBD2 | TGCGCCAGCAGCTTGGTAGCGGGAGTTCCCTACAATGAGCAGTTCTTC | CASSLVAGVPYNEQFF
- | TRBJ2-5 | TRBV9 | TRBD2 | TGTGCCAGCAGCACCCTAGCGGGAGGGGAAGAGACCCAGTACTTC | CASSTLAGGEETQYF
- | TRBJ1-5 | TRBV19 | TRBD1 | TGTGCCAGTAGTACTACAGGGGGCGGAAGCAATCAGCCCCAGCATTTT | CASSTTGGGSNQPQHF
- | TRBJ2-1 | TRBV7-2 | TRBD1 | TGTGCCAGCAGCTACGGACAGGGTTCCTACAATGAGCAGTTCTTC | CASSYGQGSYNEQFF
once | TRBJ1-1 | TRBV18 | - | TGTGCCAGCTCACCCTCAGGCCTTGGAAACACTGAAGCTTTCTTT | CASSPSGLGNTEAFF
once | TRBJ2-1 | TRBV18 | TRBD1 | TGTGCCAGCTCACCCCAGGGGGCGATAAGGATTGAGCAGTTCTTC | CASSPQGAIRIEQFF
- | TRBJ2-3 | TRBV19 | - | TGTGCCAGTAGCGGCCAGACATCAGATACGCAGTATTTT | CASSGQTSDTQYF
- | TRBJ1-2 | TRBV2 | - | TGTGCCAGCAGGGACGACAGGACCTATGGCTACACCTTC | CASRDDRTYGYTF
- | TRBJ1-1 | TRBV27 | - | TGTGCCAGCAGTTTATCGGGACACCTGAACACTGAAGCTTTCTTT | CASSLSGHLNTEAFF
- | TRBJ2-5 | TRBV15 | TRBD1 | TGTGCCACCAGCAGAGATTGGGACAGGCAAGAGACCCAGTACTTC | CATSRDWDRQETQYF
- | TRBJ2-1 | TRBV20-1 | - | TGCAGTGCTAGTGTTCAGGGCCTATTAAATGAGCAGTTCTTC | CSASVQGLLNEQFF
- | TRBJ2-5 | TRBV10-1 | TRBD2 | TGCGCCAGCAGTGAGTCAGGACTAGCGGGAGGGGAGACCCAGTACTTC | CASSESGLAGGETQYF
- | TRBJ1-4 | TRBV30 | - | TGTGCCTGGGAGCCGGGACATGGTAATGAAAAACTGTTTTTT | CAWEPGHGNEKLFF
- | TRBJ1-5 | TRBV28 | - | TGTGCCAGCAGTTTGGGCCTCGGGGAGGGTTTAAGTCAGCCCCAGCATTTT | CASSLGLGEGLSQPQHF
- | TRBJ2-4 | TRBV6-2/TRBV6-3 | - | TGTGCCAGCAGTTTGATGGCAAACATTCAGTACTTC | CASSLMANIQYF
- | TRBJ2-1 | TRBV11-2 | TRBD2 | TGTGCCAGCAGCCCGAGACTAGCGCCCTACAATGAGCAGTTCTTC | CASSPRLAPYNEQFF
- | TRBJ1-5 | TRBV27 | TRBD1 | TGTGCCAGCAGCCGGACAGGGGGCCATCAGCCCCAGCATTTT | CASSRTGGHQPQHF
- | TRBJ2-7 | TRBV10-1 | TRBD1 | TGCGCCAGCAGTGAGTCAGTGCCGGACAGGGGTCTCGAGCAGTACTTC | CASSESVPDRGLEQYF
- | TRBJ2-1 | TRBV19 | - | TGTGCCAGTAGTATTTCGTCCAGGAGGGGCGGAGGGCAGTTCTTC | CASSISSRRGGGQFF
- | TRBJ2-2 | TRBV11-2 | TRBD2 | TGTGCCAGCAGCCCCCCGGGGGGGAACACCGGGGAGCTGTTTTTT | CASSPPGGNTGELFF
- | TRBJ1-1 | TRBV4-2 | TRBD1 | TGTGCCAGCAGCCAGGATCGACAGGGAGCTTTCTTT | CASSQDRQGAFF
- | TRBJ1-1 | TRBV3-1/TRBV3-2 | TRBD1 | TGTGCCAGCAACCAAGGCCGGACAGGGATGGGGGGGACTGAAGCTTTCTTT | CASNQGRTGMGGTEAFF
- | TRBJ2-1 | TRBV7-2 | TRBD1 | TGTGCCAGCAGCCGGGACAGGGGTTCGGATGAGCAGTTCTTC | CASSRDRGSDEQFF
- | TRBJ2-7 | TRBV28 | - | TGTGCCAGCAGCCTGAGCTCCTACGAGCAGTACTTC | CASSLSSYEQYF
- | TRBJ1-3 | TRBV7-9 | - | TGTGCCAGCAGCACGGACATGCCCTCTGGAAACACCATATATTTT | CASSTDMPSGNTIYF
few | TRBJ2-3 | TRBV11-3 | TRBD1 | TGTGCCAGCAGCTCCCGGACAGGGCACGACACAGATACGCAGTATTTT | CASSSRTGHDTDTQYF
- | TRBJ2-6 | TRBV13 | TRBD1 | TGTGCCAGCAGCTTAGGAGACAGGGGGGCTGGGGCCAACGTCCTGACTTTC | CASSLGDRGAGANVLTF
once | TRBJ1-4 | TRBV6-5 | TRBD1 | TGTGCCAGCAGACCCGGGACAGGGAATGAAAAACTGTTTTTT | CASRPGTGNEKLFF
- | TRBJ2-7 | TRBV5-1 | TRBD2 | TGCGCCAGCAGCTCCCTGGCCGGACTAGCGGGAAACGAGCAGTACTTC | CASSSLAGLAGNEQYF
- | TRBJ1-2 | TRBV6-1 | - | TGTGCCAGCAGTGAATTGGATTCGGGCTATGGCTACACCTTC | CASSELDSGYGYTF
- | TRBJ2-5 | TRBV7-9 | TRBD1 | TGTGCCAGCAGCCCCCGGACAGGAAGCCAAGAGACCCAGTACTTC | CASSPRTGSQETQYF
once | TRBJ2-2 | TRBV30 | TRBD1 | TGTGCCTGGAGTCGGGACAGGCGTTACACCGGGGAGCTGTTTTTT | CAWSRDRRYTGELFF
- | TRBJ2-7 | TRBV16 | TRBD1 | TGTGCCAGCAGCCCGGGACAGGCCGCCCGGCAGTACTTC | CASSPGQAARQYF
- | TRBJ2-3 | TRBV9 | TRBD1 | TGTGCCAGCAGCGTAGTAGGACAGGGGAAAGATACGCAGTATTTT | CASSVVGQGKDTQYF
- | TRBJ2-5 | TRBV6-5 | TRBD2 | TGTGCCAGCAGTTACCGCTCGCTAGCGGGAGAAGAGACCCAGTACTTC | CASSYRSLAGEETQYF
once | TRBJ2-5 | TRBV28 | TRBD2 | TGTGCCAGCAGGCCGCAAGGGGAGGGCCGGGAGACCCAGTACTTC | CASRPQGEGRETQYF
- | TRBJ2-5 | TRBV7-3 | - | TGTGCCAGCAGCTCAGGAGAGACCCAGTACTTC | CASSSGETQYF
- | TRBJ2-1 | TRBV28 | TRBD1 | TGTGCCAGCAGGGGACAGGGGGAGAATGAGCAGTTCTTC | CASRGQGENEQFF
few | TRBJ2-7 | TRBV4-1 | TRBD1 | TGCGCCAGCAGCCAAACAGGGACAGGGCACTACGAGCAGTACTTC | CASSQTGTGHYEQYF
once | TRBJ2-7 | TRBV28 | - | TGTGCCAGCAGTCCTGGAGGCAGGCGACCCTACGAGCAGTACTTC | CASSPGGRRPYEQYF
- | TRBJ2-1 | TRBV3-1/TRBV3-2 | - | TGTGCCAGCAGCCAAGATGTGGCGGGGGCTTACAATGAGCAGTTCTTC | CASSQDVAGAYNEQFF
once | TRBJ2-7 | TRBV27 | - | TGTGCCAGCAGTGCCCGCCAGACAGCAGAACTCTACGAGCAGTACTTC | CASSARQTAELYEQYF
- | TRBJ2-5 | TRBV28 | TRBD1 | TGTGCCAGCAGATCCTACAGGGGGGAAGAGACCCAGTACTTC | CASRSYRGEETQYF
- | TRBJ2-1 | TRBV14 | TRBD2 | TGTGCCAGCAGCCAAGCTAGCGGAAGGGCCAGCAATGAGCAGTTCTTC | CASSQASGRASNEQFF
- | TRBJ2-3 | TRBV28 | TRBD2 | TGTGCCAGCAGTTTATGGACTAGCGGGAAGGATACGCAGTATTTT | CASSLWTSGKDTQYF
- | TRBJ1-2 | TRBV30 | - | TGTGCCTGGAGTGGAAGGCAGGCGTACACCTTC | CAWSGRQAYTF
few | TRBJ1-3 | TRBV18 | - | TGTGCCAGCTCACGACTCGCAGTTCCCGGCTCTGGAAACACCATATATTTT | CASSRLAVPGSGNTIYF
- | TRBJ1-1 | TRBV3-1/TRBV3-2 | TRBD1 | TGTGCCAGCAGCCAATTGACAGGGTACATGAACACTGAAGCTTTCTTT | CASSQLTGYMNTEAFF
few | TRBJ2-2 | TRBV14 | - | TGTGCCAGCAGCCGAGCACGCGGGGGGGAGCTGTTTTTT | CASSRARGGELFF
- | TRBJ1-1 | TRBV6-1 | - | TGTGCCAGCAGTGAAGAGGGGATTTGGGCGTTCCCTAAAGCTTTCTTT | CASSEEGIWAFPKAFF
- | TRBJ1-5 | TRBV15 | - | TGTGCCACCAGCGTAGAGAGGACAGACAATCAGCCCCAGCATTTT | CATSVERTDNQPQHF